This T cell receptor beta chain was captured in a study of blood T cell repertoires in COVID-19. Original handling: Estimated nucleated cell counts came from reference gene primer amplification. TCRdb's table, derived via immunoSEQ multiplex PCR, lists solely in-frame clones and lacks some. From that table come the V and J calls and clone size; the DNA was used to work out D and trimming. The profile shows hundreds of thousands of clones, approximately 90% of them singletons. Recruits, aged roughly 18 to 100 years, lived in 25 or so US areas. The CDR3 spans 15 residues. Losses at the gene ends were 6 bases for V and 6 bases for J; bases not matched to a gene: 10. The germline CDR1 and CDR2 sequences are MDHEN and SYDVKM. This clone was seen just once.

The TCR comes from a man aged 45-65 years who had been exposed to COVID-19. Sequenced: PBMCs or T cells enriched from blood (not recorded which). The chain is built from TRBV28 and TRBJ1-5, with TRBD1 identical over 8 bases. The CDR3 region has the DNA TGTGCCAGCAGCCTAATAGGACAGGGAGGTCAGCCCCAGCATTTT. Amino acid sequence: CASSLIGQGGQPQHF.